This T cell receptor beta chain emerged from a study of control samples from healthy donors and cancer patients. 15 amino acids form the CDR3, both terminal residues included. Germline lookup yields CDR1 MDHEN and CDR2 SYDVKM. Notes on this clone: Because the CDR3's place on the DNA is in doubt, the DNA is left out and the CDR3 is given as listed by TCRdb.

Profiled with immunoSEQ multiplex PCR; TCRdb holds only in-frame clones, not every one. The sample consists of 60,000 to 75,000 clones, approximately 89% of them appearing once. The TCR was taken from a man aged 60-69 years with colorectal cancer. The sequencing input was PBMCs. This chain links TRBV28 with TRBJ2-7; TRBD2 was called by the table and not checked on the DNA. CDR3 in amino acids: CASSFGEGSSYEQYF.